This T cell receptor beta chain appears in the sequencing data of a study of vaccination effects on CD4 cells after COVID-19. Trimming took off 6 bases at V and 6 bases at J, with 12 bases between the two ends. CDR3 size: 13 residues. Germline values: CDR1 MNHEY, CDR2 SVGAGI. Generated by immunoSEQ multiplex PCR, the TCRdb table keeps only in-frame clones and is missing some. Of about 24,000 clones detected, 60% to 80% appear once; the ten largest clones hold around 8.2%. Under the ViraFEST assay, PBMC were stimulated with viral peptide pools so that antigen-specific CD4+ T cells expanded. Sequencing was performed afterwards. Subsequent to roughly 9 days of culture, CD4+ T cells were isolated. Everyone in the study got two shots of either the BNT162b2 or mRNA-1273 vaccine. This clone was picked up a small number of times. The antigen is unknown.

The specimen was CD4+ T cells from PBMCs cultured with SARS-CoV-2 spike peptides, collected after COVID-19 vaccination. The source of this sequence is a human donor who received a COVID-19 vaccine. This chain uses TRBV6-5 with TRBJ1-5; D is possibly TRBD1 (5 bases). This chain's CDR3 is CASSSQRGQPQHF. CDR3 sequence (DNA): TGTGCCAGCAGCTCTCAGAGGGGTCAGCCCCAGCATTTT.